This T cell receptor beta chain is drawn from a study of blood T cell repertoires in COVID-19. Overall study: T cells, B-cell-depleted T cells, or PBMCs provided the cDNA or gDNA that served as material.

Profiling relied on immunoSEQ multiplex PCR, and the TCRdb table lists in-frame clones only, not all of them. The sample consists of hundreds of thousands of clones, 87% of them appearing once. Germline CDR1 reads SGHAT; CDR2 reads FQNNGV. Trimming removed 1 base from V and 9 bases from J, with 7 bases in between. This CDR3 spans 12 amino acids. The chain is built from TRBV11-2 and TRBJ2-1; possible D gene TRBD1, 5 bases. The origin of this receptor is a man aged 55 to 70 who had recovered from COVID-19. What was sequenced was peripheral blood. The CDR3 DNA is TGTGCCAGCAGCTTAGTTAGGGGTGAGCAGTTCTTC. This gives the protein CASSLVRGEQFF.